The 3 T cell receptor beta chains below come from one sample, sequenced in a study of T cell responses to AZD1222 COVID-19 vaccine. Repertoires were generated with immunoSEQ multiplex PCR, while TCRdb's copy carries only in-frame clones and drops some. The sample records tens of thousands of clones, 70% to 90% being singletons. The sequencing used peripheral blood, collected on day 0 of AZD1222 vaccination. The source is an adult in good health.

In DNA form, the CDR3 reads TGTGCCAGCAGCGTAGTCGGCGCAAACACTGAAGCTTTCTTT. Its translation: CASSVVGANTEAFF. This sequence joins TRBV9 and TRBJ1-1; D gene uncertain. Trimming removed 0 bases from V and 2 bases from J, with 8 bases in between. The CDR3 has 14 amino acids. Germline V gene lookup returns CDR1 SGDLS and CDR2 YYNGEE.

Comment on this clone: Other DNA sequences in this sample translate to the same CDR3. The chain combines TRBV5-1 with TRBJ2-2; D gene uncertain. The V gene lost 0 bases and the J gene lost 1 base, with 4 bases spanning the gap. Germline V gives CDR1 SGHRS, CDR2 YFSETQ. The length of the CDR3 is 14 residues. As DNA, the CDR3 is TGCGCCAGCAGCTTGGGCGGGAACACCGGGGAGCTGTTTTTT. Amino acids: CASSLGGNTGELFF. Based on the CDR3 plus reference TRBV5-1 and TRBJ2-2, the full variable domain is KAGVTQTPRYLIKTRGQQVTLSCSPISGHRSVSWYQQTPGQGLQFLFEYFSETQRNKGNFPGRFSGRQFSNSRSEMNVSTLELGDSALYLCASSLGGNTGELFFGEGSRLTVL.

This clone appeared a single time. This chain uses TRBV11-3 with TRBJ2-5; 7 positions match TRBD1. The junction had 6 bases not matched to a gene; V was cut back by 5 bases and J by 3 bases. The CDR3 length is 14 residues. In germline, CDR1 is SGHNT, CDR2 YENEEA. DNA for the CDR3: TGTGCCAGCAGCCGTACAGGGGTAGAAGAGACCCAGTACTTC. Its protein product is CASSRTGVEETQYF.